This T cell receptor (beta chain) was recorded in a study of T-cell reconstitution after alpha-beta-depleted transplantation in children. Germline CDR1 reads SGHRS; CDR2 reads YFSETQ. The CDR3 runs to 13 residues. V gave up 4 bases and J gave up 4 bases, with 11 bases separating them. This clonotype was picked up a small number of times. Researchers prepared the TCRbeta library using unique molecular identifiers, the study reports. TCRdb passed the PCR reads through MiXCR, listing each CDR3 protein once. The table lists 500,000 to 600,000 distinct CDR3 sequences, about 17% of them singletons. The clonotype was recovered from a human donor who donated a stem cell graft to a child with acute lymphoblastic leukemia. The sequencing used PBMCs from the stem cell graft donor, collected from the stem cell graft. The rearrangement uses TRBV5-1 and TRBJ2-5, with D possibly TRBD1 on 6 matching bases. The CDR3 here is CASSPGTSETQYF. In nucleotides, the CDR3 is TGCGCCAGCAGCCCCGGGACATCAGAGACCCAGTACTTC.